This T cell receptor beta chain is from a study of blood T cell repertoires in COVID-19. Study information: Some COVID-19 samples were acute and others convalescent; all came from the United States, Italy and Spain.

In the authors' methods: It was from reference gene primer amplification that nucleated cell counts were estimated. Assay: immunoSEQ multiplex PCR; the TCRdb copy retains only in-frame clones and omits some. V and J calls plus clone size are reproduced from that table; the DNA served to infer D and trimming. The sample lists hundreds of thousands of clones, around 87% occurring once. Assignments of participants to cohorts depended upon their own reported clinical history. V was clipped by 3 bases and J by 1 base; unmatched bases: 4. The length of the CDR3 is 15 residues. CDR1 is LNHDA and CDR2 is SQIVND in the germline V gene (reference sequence).

The rearrangement links TRBV19 to TRBJ2-5, with 8 bases identical to TRBD2. The sample comprised PBMCs or T cells enriched from blood (not recorded which). This receptor was identified in a man in his thirties or forties who had recovered from COVID-19. The chain's CDR3 is CASSMVAGPQETQYF. CDR3 bases: TGTGCCAGTAGTATGGTAGCGGGACCCCAAGAGACCCAGTACTTC.